A single sample is the source of the 30 T cell receptor beta chains below, sequenced in a study of cytomegalovirus exposure and HLA in healthy donors (dated by TCRdb to about 2017). The method behind the library was the immunoSEQ multiplex PCR assay. For the multiplex PCR, a mixture combining 60 forward primers for TCR Vbeta segments and 13 reverse primers for TCR Jbeta segments was used. This is the immuneACCESS table as TCRdb keeps it, with only in-frame sequences that have V and J called. A part of the clones is gone; compared with another copy, unresolved V genes explain less than half, and the rest is unexplained. The sample has about 150,000 clones on record, 60% to 80% of them singletons. Of the sample, around 1.7% is held by the ten largest clones. The specimen sequenced was PBMCs. These receptors were obtained from a woman in her twenties or thirties in good health and CMV-seronegative.

This clone was counted only a few times. This chain uses TRBV9 with TRBJ2-7; 8 bases map to TRBD2. Germline V gene sequence: CDR1 SGDLS, CDR2 YYNGEE. The V and J ends lost 1 base and 6 bases, in that order; junction bases with no gene match: 3. CDR3 length: 13 amino acids. The CDR3 here is CASSVYSGSEQYF. The CDR3 DNA sequence: TGTGCCAGCAGCGTATACAGCGGGAGCGAGCAGTACTTC.

The V call is TRBV5-1, the J call TRBJ2-7; D remains unclear. V lost 0 bases and J lost 4, with 11 bases in between. CDR1 and CDR2 (germline): SGHRS, YFSETQ. The CDR3 has 14 residues. CDR3 nucleotides: TGCGCCAGCAGCTTGGATTCGGGTAGTTACGAGCAGTACTTC. Its protein is CASSLDSGSYEQYF.

This chain connects TRBV6-6 to TRBJ2-1; D unresolved. Trimming took off 5 bases at V and 3 bases at J, with 11 bases between the two ends. The CDR3 consists of 14 residues. Per germline, CDR1 MNHNY and CDR2 SVGAGI (reference sequence). The CDR3 reads CASSKSNSYNEQFF. The DNA of the CDR3 is TGTGCCAGCAGTAAATCTAACAGCTACAATGAGCAGTTCTTC.

This rearrangement joins TRBV2 to TRBJ1-5; 10 bases are a match to TRBD1. Unmatched junction bases numbered 2, after V lost 5 bases and J lost 1 base. Germline CDR1 reads SNHLY; CDR2 reads FYNNEI. The CDR3 covers 15 residues. CDR3 DNA: TGTGCCAGCAGTACGACAGGGGGCAGCAATCAGCCCCAGCATTTT. Encoded protein: CASSTTGGSNQPQHF.

The J gene is TRBJ2-7, the V gene TRBV6-6; 7 nucleotides align to TRBD2. The CDR3 consists of 16 residues. Germline trimming cut 6 bases from V and 2 bases from J; bases unmatched to any gene: 13. Per the germline V gene, CDR1 is MNHNY and CDR2 is SVGAGI (reference sequence). DNA of the CDR3: TGTGCCAGCAGACTCACCAGCGGGACGGCTGCCTACGAGCAGTACTTC. It translates to CASRLTSGTAAYEQYF.

The chain has TRBV9 and TRBJ2-3, with 12 bases matching TRBD2. The CDR3 has 16 amino acids. The V segment lost 0 bases and the J segment 9 bases; nucleotides outside the gene matches: 8. The germline CDR1 and CDR2 sequences are SGDLS and YYNGEE. The CDR3 is CASSVGSSGGAGTQYF. The CDR3 DNA is TGTGCCAGCAGCGTAGGCTCTAGCGGGGGGGCAGGAACGCAGTATTTT.

The chain is built from TRBV2 and TRBJ1-2; 8 nucleotides match TRBD1. Trimming removed 5 bases from V and 4 bases from J; junction bases left unmatched: 9. CDR1 is SNHLY and CDR2 is FYNNEI in the germline V gene. The CDR3 loop spans 15 amino acids. Here the CDR3 reads CASSILGQALYGYTF. CDR3 bases: TGTGCCAGCAGTATCCTGGGACAGGCTCTCTATGGCTACACCTTC.

This clone was counted a single time. The chain uses TRBV9 and TRBJ2-5, with TRBD2 matching 11 bases. V lost 6 bases and J lost 4; bases outside the gene matches: 5. CDR1 SGDLS and CDR2 YYNGEE come from the germline V gene. CDR3 length: 14 amino acids. This CDR3 is CASNSGGAGETQYF. The CDR3 nucleotides read TGTGCCAGCAATAGCGGGGGGGCGGGAGAGACCCAGTACTTC.

The rearrangement uses TRBV27 and TRBJ1-1; D not certain. Deletions cut 6 bases from V and 7 bases from J, with 15 bases between. The CDR3 extends over 13 amino acids. Germline CDR1 and CDR2: MNHEY and SMNVEV (reference sequence). The DNA for the CDR3 is TGTGCCAGCAGCCTAGTGGGCCGGGGTGAAGCTTTCTTT. Residues: CASSLVGRGEAFF.

V gene TRBV7-2 combines with J gene TRBJ1-4, with 8 positions matching TRBD1. Germline loops: CDR1 SGHTA, CDR2 FQGNSA. V shed 5 bases and J 7 bases; nucleotides not matched to a gene: 9. The CDR3 runs 15 residues. CDR3 in DNA: TGTGCCAGCAGCCGAAGGACAGGGCAGGGTGAAAAACTGTTTTTT. It yields the protein CASSRRTGQGEKLFF.

J is TRBJ2-5 and V is TRBV7-3; weak D call: TRBD2 (5 bases). From germline, CDR1 is SGHTA and CDR2 FQGTGA. CDR3 length equals 15 residues. Trimming pared 2 bases from V and 1 base from J, leaving 11 bases between. CDR3 nucleotides: TGTGCCAGCAGCTTATATTCGGGATCCCAAGAGACCCAGTACTTC. Protein sequence: CASSLYSGSQETQYF.

V usage is TRBV15 and J usage is TRBJ2-5, with a tentative D call TRBD2 (7 bases). This CDR3 spans 17 amino acids. V lost 0 bases and J lost 7, with 21 bases in between. Germline V CDR1 and CDR2: LNHNV, YYDKDF (reference sequence). CDR3 bases: TGTGCCACCAGCAGAGATGGAGGGGGGGGCAGGAAGGGGACCCAGTACTTC. As protein: CATSRDGGGGRKGTQYF.

This clone was seen only a few times. The chain uses TRBV5-8 and TRBJ1-1; 7 bases fit TRBD1. CDR1 is SGHTS, CDR2 YDEGEE, per germline. The CDR3 is 15 amino acids. V shed 0 bases, J shed 5 bases, and the junction held 7 bases outside the gene matches. Here the CDR3 DNA reads TGTGCCAGCAGCTTGGAGAACAGGGGAGAGACTGAAGCTTTCTTT. It codes for CASSLENRGETEAFF.

The V and J genes are TRBV7-8 and TRBJ2-3; 11 nucleotides agree with TRBD2. Germline CDR1 reads SGHVS; CDR2 reads FQNEAQ. Trimming removed 1 base from V and 0 bases from J; junction bases left unmatched: 0. The CDR3 has 16 amino acids. The CDR3 DNA is TGTGCCAGCAGCTTAGTAGCGGGGGGGAGCACAGATACGCAGTATTTT. This codes for CASSLVAGGSTDTQYF. Based on the CDR3 plus reference TRBV7-8 and TRBJ2-3, the full variable domain is GAGVSQSPRYKVAKRGQDVALRCDPISGHVSLFWYQQALGQGPEFLTYFQNEAQLDKSGLPSDRFFAERPEGSVSTLKIQRTQQEDSAVYLCASSLVAGGSTDTQYFGPGTRLTVL.

V and J are TRBV5-5 and TRBJ1-1; TRBD1 agrees at 7 bases. Germline CDR1 reads SGHKS; CDR2 reads YYEKEE (reference sequence). The CDR3 is 14 amino acids. V was clipped by 4 bases and J by 1 base; unmatched bases: 4. The CDR3, as DNA: TGTGCCAGCAGCGGGGACAGCCGGAACACTGAAGCTTTCTTT. Amino acids: CASSGDSRNTEAFF.

The gene calls are TRBV7-2 and TRBJ1-1; 8 nucleotides match TRBD1. Germline assignment: CDR1 SGHTA and CDR2 FQGNSA. CDR3 length equals 16 residues. Germline trimming cut 3 bases from V and 4 bases from J; bases unmatched to any gene: 10. The CDR3 DNA sequence: TGTGCCAGCAGCTTCGGGTCAGGGGGCAGCGGCACTGAAGCTTTCTTT. This codes for CASSFGSGGSGTEAFF.

V is TRBV6-1 and J is TRBJ2-1, with 10 bases identical to TRBD1. The CDR3 is 15 residues long. V dropped 8 bases and J dropped 8; count of bases not matched to a gene: 12. The germline gives CDR1 MNHNS, CDR2 SASEGT. Here the CDR3 DNA reads TGTGCCAGCGGATCCCGGGACAGGGGTTTCGATGAGCAGTTCTTC. Protein sequence: CASGSRDRGFDEQFF.

This chain uses TRBV29-1 with TRBJ2-5; D is unclear. Germline CDR1 reads SQVTM; CDR2 reads ANQGSEA. Trimming took off 4 bases at V and 5 bases at J, with 17 bases between the two ends. The CDR3 is made up of 14 amino acids. This CDR3 is CSVGTPDRGETQYF. The CDR3 DNA reads TGCAGCGTTGGAACCCCTGACCGAGGCGAGACCCAGTACTTC.

This chain links TRBV9 with TRBJ1-2; a weak D match, TRBD1 (6 bases). Germline V gene sequence: CDR1 SGDLS, CDR2 YYNGEE. This CDR3 has 15 residues. The germline V and J ends were trimmed by 3 bases and 4 bases, with 16 bases remaining between them. CDR3 in amino acids: CASSGTLDSFYGYTF. For the CDR3, the DNA is TGTGCCAGCAGCGGTACCTTGGACAGCTTCTATGGCTACACCTTC.

This clone is a singleton in its sample. V is TRBV13 and J is TRBJ2-1; 8 positions agree with TRBD2. The ends lost 4 bases at V and 3 bases at J; junction bases unmatched: 5. The germline V gene encodes CDR1 PRHDT and CDR2 FYEKMQ (reference sequence). The CDR3 is 15 amino acids. CDR3: CASSSRGGHYNEQFF. The CDR3 coding sequence is TGTGCCAGCAGCTCCCGGGGGGGCCACTACAATGAGCAGTTCTTC.

The chain employs TRBV6-5 and TRBJ1-4; D not certain. Germline CDR1 and CDR2: MNHEY and SVGAGI. The V end lost 7 bases, the J end lost 5 bases, and 5 bases lay between the germline ends. The CDR3 spans 11 residues. The chain's CDR3 is CASIANEKLFF. The CDR3 region has the DNA TGTGCCAGCATCGCGAATGAAAAACTGTTTTTT.

The chain is built from TRBV15 and TRBJ2-7; the D gene is possibly TRBD2 (6 bases). Trimming took 0 bases from V and 2 from J, leaving 11 bases between them. Germline-derived CDR1 and CDR2 are LNHNV and YYDKDF (reference sequence). This CDR3 region has 15 residues. This CDR3 is CATSRDGTSAYEQYF. The CDR3, as DNA: TGTGCCACCAGCAGAGACGGGACTTCTGCCTACGAGCAGTACTTC.

The V call is TRBV2, the J call TRBJ1-4, with no clear D. This CDR3 contains 16 residues. Per germline, CDR1 SNHLY and CDR2 FYNNEI. V was clipped by 4 bases and J by 7 bases, with 19 bases between them. CDR3 protein: CASSGGRQRVAEKLFF. Written as DNA, the CDR3 is TGTGCCAGCAGTGGAGGCCGGCAGAGGGTGGCTGAAAAACTGTTTTTT. The variable domain in full, with the rest retrieved from reference TRBV2 and TRBJ1-4, is EPEVTQTPSHQVTQMGQEVILRCVPISNHLYFYWYRQILGQKVEFLVSFYNNEISEKSEIFDDQFSVERPDGSNFTLKIRSTKLEDSAMYFCASSGGRQRVAEKLFFGSGTQLSVL.

The chain carries TRBV9 and TRBJ1-6, with 11 bases matching TRBD1. This CDR3 has 16 residues. Looked up from germline, CDR1 is SGDLS and CDR2 is YYNGEE. The J segment lost 8 bases and the V segment lost 4 bases, leaving 8 bases of the junction unmatched. This CDR3 is CASSPGQGAVYSPLHF. CDR3 DNA sequence: TGTGCCAGCAGCCCAGGACAGGGGGCTGTGTATTCACCCCTCCACTTT.

This clone has a single count. The V call is TRBV14, the J call TRBJ2-3; possible D gene TRBD2, 6 bases. CDR3 length: 14 residues. V lost 1 base to trimming and J lost 4 bases, with 9 bases between them. Germline V gene lookup returns CDR1 SGHDN and CDR2 FVKESK. CDR3 sequence (DNA): TGTGCCAGCAGCCAAGTTGGAGGGGCAGATACGCAGTATTTT. Translated: CASSQVGGADTQYF. Together with reference TRBV14 and TRBJ2-3, the CDR3 gives the full variable domain: EAGVTQFPSHSVIEKGQTVTLRCDPISGHDNLYWYRRVMGKEIKFLLHFVKESKQDESGMPNNRFLAERTGGTYSTLKVQPAELEDSGVYFCASSQVGGADTQYFGPGTRLTVL.

This clone appeared a single time. CDR3 sequence (DNA): TGCGCCAGCAGCTTGGCCCCTAGCGGGGGCCTTTACGAGCAGTACTTC. Translation gives CASSLAPSGGLYEQYF. The chain links TRBV5-1 to TRBJ2-7; 10 bases agree with TRBD2. The CDR3 contains 16 residues. Trimming at V came to 0 bases and at J to 4 bases, leaving 7 bases not matched to a gene. Germline CDR1 reads SGHRS; CDR2 reads YFSETQ.

The CDR3 spells CAWSPGFTEAFF. CDR3 nucleotides: TGTGCCTGGAGTCCAGGGTTCACTGAAGCTTTCTTT. The genes are TRBV30 and TRBJ1-1, with TRBD1 as a possible D gene (5 bases). Trimming removed 2 bases from V and 4 bases from J, with 8 bases in between. CDR3 length equals 12 residues. Germline V gene lookup returns CDR1 GTSNPN and CDR2 SVGIG (reference sequence). Full variable domain (remainder filled in from reference TRBV30 and TRBJ1-1): SQTIHQWPATLVQPVGSPLSLECTVEGTSNPNLYWYRQAAGRGLQLLFYSVGIGQISSEVPQNLSASRPQDRQFILSSKKLLLSDSGFYLCAWSPGFTEAFFGQGTRLTVV.

The genes are TRBV11-1 and TRBJ1-2; D perhaps matches TRBD1 (6 bases). Per the germline V gene, CDR1 is SGHAT and CDR2 is FQDESV (reference sequence). Trimming removed 5 bases from V and 6 bases from J, with 22 bases in between. This CDR3 contains 16 residues. DNA for the CDR3: TGTGCCAGCAGCCTTCTCTCGGCTGTACAGGGTGATGGCTACACCTTC. It translates to CASSLLSAVQGDGYTF.

CDR3 bases: TGTGCCACCAGCCGCGGGGACGGTAACAATGAGCAGTTCTTC. This translates into CATSRGDGNNEQFF. The chain carries TRBV15 and TRBJ2-1; maybe TRBD2 (6 bases). This CDR3 has 14 amino acids. The germline V gene has CDR1 LNHNV and CDR2 YYDKDF (reference sequence). Trimming shortened V by 5 bases and J by 5 bases, and 13 bases separated the two germline ends.

This chain uses TRBV4-1 with TRBJ2-4; D ambiguous. V gave up 4 bases and J gave up 6 bases, with 4 bases separating them. CDR1 and CDR2 (germline): MGHRA, YSYEKL. This CDR3 has 11 amino acids. For the CDR3, the DNA is TGCGCCAGCAGCCGCGGAAACATTCAGTACTTC. Translated: CASSRGNIQYF.